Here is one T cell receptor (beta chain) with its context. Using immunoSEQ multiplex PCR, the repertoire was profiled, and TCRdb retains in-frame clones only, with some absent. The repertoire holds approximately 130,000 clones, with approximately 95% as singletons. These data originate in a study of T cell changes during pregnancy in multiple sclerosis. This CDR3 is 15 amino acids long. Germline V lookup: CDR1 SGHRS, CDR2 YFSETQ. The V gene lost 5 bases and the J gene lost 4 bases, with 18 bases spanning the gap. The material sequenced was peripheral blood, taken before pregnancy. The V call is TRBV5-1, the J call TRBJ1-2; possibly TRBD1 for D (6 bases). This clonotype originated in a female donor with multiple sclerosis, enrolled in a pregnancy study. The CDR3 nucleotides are TGCGCCAGCAGTGAGATGACAGGAGAGGGCTATGGCTACACCTTC. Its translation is CASSEMTGEGYGYTF.